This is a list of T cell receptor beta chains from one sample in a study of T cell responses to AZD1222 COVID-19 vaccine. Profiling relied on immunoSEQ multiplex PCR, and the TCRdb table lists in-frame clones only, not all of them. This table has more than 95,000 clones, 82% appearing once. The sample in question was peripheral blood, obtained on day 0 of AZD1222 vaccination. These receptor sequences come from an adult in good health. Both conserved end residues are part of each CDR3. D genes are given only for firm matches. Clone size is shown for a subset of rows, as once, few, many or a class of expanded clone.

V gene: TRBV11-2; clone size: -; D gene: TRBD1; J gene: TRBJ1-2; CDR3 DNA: TGTGCCAGCAGCTGGAGCCGGGACAGTAACTATGGCTACACCTTC; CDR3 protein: CASSWSRDSNYGYTF
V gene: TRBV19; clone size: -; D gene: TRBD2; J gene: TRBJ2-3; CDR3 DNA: TGTGCCAGTAGGCTAGCGGGGGGAACAGATACGCAGTATTTT; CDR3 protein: CASRLAGGTDTQYF
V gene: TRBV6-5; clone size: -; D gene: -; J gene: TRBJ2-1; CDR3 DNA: TGTGCCAGCGCTCCCGGTGAGCAGTTCTTC; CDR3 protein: CASAPGEQFF
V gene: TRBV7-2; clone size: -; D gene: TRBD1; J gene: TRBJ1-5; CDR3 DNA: TGTGCCAGCAGCTTTGGGACAGGGAGGGACCAGCCCCAGCATTTT; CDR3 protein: CASSFGTGRDQPQHF
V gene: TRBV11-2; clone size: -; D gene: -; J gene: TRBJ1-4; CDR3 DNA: TGTGCCAGCAGCTCTGGTGGTGGGGGCCGGGAAAAACTGTTTTTT; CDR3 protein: CASSSGGGGREKLFF
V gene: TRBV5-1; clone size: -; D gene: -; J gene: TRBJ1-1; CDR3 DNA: TGCGCCAGCAGCCCTACCCAAGTCAGGGCGAACACTGAAGCTTTCTTT; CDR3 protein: CASSPTQVRANTEAFF
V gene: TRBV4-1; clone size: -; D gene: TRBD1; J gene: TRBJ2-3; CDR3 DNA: TGCGCCAGCAGGCCCGGGACAGGGGTAGGAGATACGCAGTATTTT; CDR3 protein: CASRPGTGVGDTQYF
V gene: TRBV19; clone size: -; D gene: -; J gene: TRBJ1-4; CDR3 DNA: TGTGCCAGTAGTATAGATCGGACCCGGGGGAAACTGTTTTTT; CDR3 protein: CASSIDRTRGKLFF
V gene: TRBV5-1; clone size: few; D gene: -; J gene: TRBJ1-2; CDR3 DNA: TGCGCCAGCCGCCTCTGGAGAAACTATGGCTACACCTTC; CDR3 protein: CASRLWRNYGYTF
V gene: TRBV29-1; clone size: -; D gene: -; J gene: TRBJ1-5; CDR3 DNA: TGCAGCGCGGGGCAGGGGTTCAATCAGCCCCAGCATTTT; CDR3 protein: CSAGQGFNQPQHF
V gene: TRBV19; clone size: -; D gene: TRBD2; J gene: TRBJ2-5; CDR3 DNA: TGTGCCAGTAGTATTGGGGGTCGGCGGGGGGAGGAGACCCAGTACTTC; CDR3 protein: CASSIGGRRGEETQYF